This is a list of T cell receptor beta chains from one sample in a study of CD8 T cells in Susac syndrome. TCRdb reanalysed the immunoSEQ multiplex PCR reads using MiXCR and keeps one entry per CDR3 protein. The sample lists approximately 160,000 distinct CDR3 sequences; approximately 94% were seen once. The material sequenced was CD4+ T cells from PBMCs. These TCRs come from a human donor with Susac syndrome. CDR3s include the opening cysteine and the closing phenylalanine or tryptophan. The D gene is left open where the match is weak. Some rows have no size entry. The others give once, few or many, or a class for an expanded clone.

d_call cdr3_length j_call clone_size v_call cdr3_nt cdr3_aa
- 15 TRBJ1-2 - TRBV20-1 TGCAGTGCTAGAGGCGGCAGTCACGGCTTATATGGCTACACCTTC CSARGGSHGLYGYTF
TRBD2 15 TRBJ2-7 - TRBV30 TGTGCCTGGAGACTAGCGGGAGAGGCCCTCTACGAGCAGTACTTC CAWRLAGEALYEQYF
- 13 TRBJ1-1 - TRBV4-3 TGCGCCAGCAGCCAAGTCGGTACCGCGGAAGCTTTCTTT CASSQVGTAEAFF
- 14 TRBJ2-4 - TRBV6-2/TRBV6-3 TGTGCCAGCAGAAACGGAGGCTCAAAAAACATTCAGTACTTC CASRNGGSKNIQYF
TRBD2 17 TRBJ2-1 - TRBV15 TGTACCACCAGCAGAGATAGCGGACTAGGCGCCTACAATGAGCAGTTCTTC CTTSRDSGLGAYNEQFF
- 12 TRBJ2-5 few TRBV2 TGTGCCAGCAGTGCGGGCGGGGAGACCCAGTACTTC CASSAGGETQYF
- 15 TRBJ2-7 - TRBV12-3/TRBV12-4 TGTGCCAGCAGCCTGGGACACCAAGCCACCTACGAGCAGTACTTC CASSLGHQATYEQYF
TRBD2 17 TRBJ2-1 - TRBV7-6 TGTGCCAGCAGCTTTGGGAGTCGAGCGGGGGGGAACAATGAGCAGTTCTTC CASSFGSRAGGNNEQFF
- 17 TRBJ2-1 - TRBV6-2/TRBV6-3 TGTGCCAGCGGCCAACCAGGGCCATTGAACTATTACAATGAGCAGTTCTTC CASGQPGPLNYYNEQFF
- 15 TRBJ1-5 - TRBV27 TGTGCCAGCAGTCCCACAGGGTTTGGCAATCAGCCCCAGCATTTT CASSPTGFGNQPQHF
- 12 TRBJ2-4 - TRBV28 TGTGCCAGCAGTTTTGGGGGGAGCGGCCAGTACTTC CASSFGGSGQYF
TRBD1 15 TRBJ2-7 - TRBV28 TGTGCCAGCTTAACTCCGGGACAGGGAGTTGGGGAGCAGTACTTC CASLTPGQGVGEQYF
TRBD2 14 TRBJ2-3 - TRBV20-1 TGCAGTGCTAGTGCTAGCGGGGGGGTCGGTACGCAGTATTTT CSASASGGVGTQYF
- 13 TRBJ2-5 - TRBV2 TGTGCCAGCAGCTTCAGGGGGGTGGAGACCCAGTACTTC CASSFRGVETQYF
TRBD2 15 TRBJ2-1 - TRBV29-1 TGCAGCGTTAGGAGACTAGCGGGCTCCTACAATGAGCAGTTCTTC CSVRRLAGSYNEQFF
- 11 TRBJ2-3 - TRBV18 TGTGCCAGCTCACCGGGGGATACGCAGTATTTT CASSPGDTQYF
- 14 TRBJ1-2 - TRBV19 TGTGCCAGTAACCCCCAGGGGTCGACGGCTGGCTACACCTTC CASNPQGSTAGYTF
TRBD2 15 TRBJ2-7 - TRBV30 TGTGCCTGGAGTTGGACTAGCGGTTACTCCTACGAGCAGTACTTC CAWSWTSGYSYEQYF
TRBD2 15 TRBJ2-7 - TRBV2 TGTGCCAGCAGTTCAAACGGGGGAGGGAATTACGAGCAGTACTTC CASSSNGGGNYEQYF
- 12 TRBJ2-1 - TRBV15 TGTGCCACCAGCAGAGCCGGGAATGAGCAGTTCTTC CATSRAGNEQFF
TRBD1 14 TRBJ1-5 - TRBV12-3/TRBV12-4 TGTGCCAGCAGTTCTTCAGGGGGCGTTCAGCCCCAGCATTTT CASSSSGGVQPQHF
- 15 TRBJ2-5 - TRBV20-1 TGCAGTGCTAGTTTAGCGATTGGGAGTTTAGAGACCCAGTACTTC CSASLAIGSLETQYF
TRBD1 14 TRBJ2-7 once TRBV5-4 TGTGCCAGCAGCTCCCGGGACAGGGACTACGAGCAGTACTTC CASSSRDRDYEQYF
- 14 TRBJ2-4 - TRBV25-1 TGTGCCAGCAGTGATACAGAGCCCAAAAACATTCAGTACTTC CASSDTEPKNIQYF
TRBD2 23 TRBJ2-1 - TRBV9 TGTGCCAGCAGCGTAGAGCTTGCGGCTAGCGGGGGCCGCCGTTCAAACTCCTACAATGAGCAGTTCTTC CASSVELAASGGRRSNSYNEQFF
- 17 TRBJ2-1 - TRBV6-1 TGTGCCAGCAGTGGGACAGCTATCGCATTATTTCGCAATGAGCAGTTCTTC CASSGTAIALFRNEQFF
TRBD2 14 TRBJ2-1 - TRBV3-1 TGTGCCAGCAGCCAAGACTCTAGCGGGGGTCAGCAGTTCTTC CASSQDSSGGQQFF
- 13 TRBJ2-7 - TRBV29-1 TGCAGCGTTGGGTATACGGGCTTAAGTCGACAGTACTTC CSVGYTGLSRQYF
- 13 TRBJ1-1 - TRBV5-1 TGCGCCAGCAGCTCGGCAACGATGACTGAAGCTTTCTTT CASSSATMTEAFF
- 13 TRBJ2-5 - TRBV20-1 TGCAGTGCTAGCGTGGGCAGGCAAGAGACCCAGTACTTC CSASVGRQETQYF
- 12 TRBJ2-5 - TRBV29-1 TGCAGCGCCCTCAGGGGCCAAGAGACCCAGTACTTC CSALRGQETQYF
- 15 TRBJ2-6 - TRBV18 TGTGCCAGCTCACCACCCGGTGTCGGGGCCAACGTCCTGACTTTC CASSPPGVGANVLTF
TRBD1 15 TRBJ2-7 - TRBV12-3/TRBV12-4 TGTGCCAGCAACCTTGGGACAGGGGAACCCTACGAGCAGTACTTC CASNLGTGEPYEQYF
TRBD2 13 TRBJ2-1 - TRBV29-1 TGCAGCGCGAAGCGGGAGGGGACGGGCGAGGAGTTCTTC CSAKREGTGEEFF
- 13 TRBJ2-7 - TRBV10-3 TGTGCCATCAGTACTTGGGGAGTCTACGAGCAGTACTTC CAISTWGVYEQYF
- 14 TRBJ2-1 - TRBV19 TGTGCCAGTACCTTGACTAAAACCTACAATGAGCAGTTCTTC CASTLTKTYNEQFF
- 13 TRBJ1-1 - TRBV7-8 TGTGCCAGCAGCTTAGGGGGGGACACTGAAGCTTTCTTT CASSLGGDTEAFF
TRBD2 16 TRBJ2-3 - TRBV20-1 TGCAGTGCGCCGGGACTAGCGGGGGGAGAGGTGGATACGCAGTATTTT CSAPGLAGGEVDTQYF
- 13 TRBJ1-6 - TRBV7-3 TGTGCCAGCAGCCCCACCGATAATTCACCCCTCCACTTT CASSPTDNSPLHF
- 14 TRBJ1-1 - TRBV30 TGTGCCTGGAGTGTCTGGGGGACTTACACTGAAGCTTTCTTT CAWSVWGTYTEAFF
- 14 TRBJ2-7 - TRBV28 TGTGCCAGCACCCCCGTGGCGGGGACCTACGAGCAGTACTTC CASTPVAGTYEQYF
- 12 TRBJ1-2 - TRBV29-1 TGCAGCGTTGAATACCCTAACTATGGCTACACCTTC CSVEYPNYGYTF
TRBD1 15 TRBJ2-2 once TRBV9 TGTGCCAGCAGGCCCGGGACAGGTAACACCGGGGAGCTGTTTTTT CASRPGTGNTGELFF
- 11 TRBJ2-7 - TRBV7-9 TGTGCCAGCAGCTTCAGCCACGAGCAGTACTTC CASSFSHEQYF
- 13 TRBJ1-2 - TRBV30 TGTGCCTGGGCGACAGAAGCTAACTATGGCTACACCTTC CAWATEANYGYTF
- 11 TRBJ2-7 - TRBV29-1 TGCAGCGTTGTGGTCTCCTACGAGCAGTACTTC CSVVVSYEQYF
- 15 TRBJ2-1 - TRBV5-4 TGTGCCAGCAGCACCTCGCCTTCCTCCTACAATGAGCAGTTCTTC CASSTSPSSYNEQFF
- 8 TRBJ2-7 - TRBV9 TGTGCCAGCAGCGAGCAGTACTTC CASSEQYF
- 14 TRBJ2-5 once TRBV29-1 TGCAGCGTTGAACAGGGGACCCCCCAAGAGACCCAGTACTTC CSVEQGTPQETQYF
- 16 TRBJ2-5 once TRBV12-3/TRBV12-4 TGTGCCAGCAGCTCTAAGAGGGGACTCCCACAAGAGACCCAGTACTTC CASSSKRGLPQETQYF
- 13 TRBJ2-2 - TRBV2 TGTGCCAGCGTACCCCAAGCGACCGGGGAGCTGTTTTTT CASVPQATGELFF